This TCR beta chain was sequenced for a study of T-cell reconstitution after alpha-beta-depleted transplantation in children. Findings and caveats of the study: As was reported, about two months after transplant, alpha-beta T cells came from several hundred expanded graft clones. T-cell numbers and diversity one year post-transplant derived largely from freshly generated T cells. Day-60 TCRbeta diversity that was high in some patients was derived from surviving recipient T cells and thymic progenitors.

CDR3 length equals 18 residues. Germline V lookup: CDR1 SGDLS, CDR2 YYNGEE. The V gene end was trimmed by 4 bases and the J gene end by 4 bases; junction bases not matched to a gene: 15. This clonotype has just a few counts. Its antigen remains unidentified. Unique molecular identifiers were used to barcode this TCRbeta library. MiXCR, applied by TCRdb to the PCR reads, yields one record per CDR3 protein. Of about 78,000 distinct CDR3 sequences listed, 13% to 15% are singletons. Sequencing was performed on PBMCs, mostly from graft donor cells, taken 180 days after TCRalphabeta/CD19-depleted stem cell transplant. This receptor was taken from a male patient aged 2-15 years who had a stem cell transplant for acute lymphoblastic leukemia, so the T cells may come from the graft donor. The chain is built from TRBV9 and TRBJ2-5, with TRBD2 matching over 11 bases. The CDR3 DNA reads TGTGCCAGCAGCCTAGGGCTAGCGGGGGGCCTTTTGAGAGAGACCCAGTACTTC. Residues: CASSLGLAGGLLRETQYF.